This entry is about one T cell receptor (beta chain). This clonotype was seen a few times. The antigen it recognizes is unknown. The input lacks base qualities; no much larger clone sits a single base away. The data are from a study of T-cell memory formation after mild COVID-19 (dated by TCRdb to the early 2020s). Regarding the research as a whole: TCR sequence clusters from the two donors were found to be largely donor specific. In two donors, T-cell clones that expanded and contracted after mild COVID-19 were tracked by sequencing TCRalpha and TCRbeta repertoires over time. The cohort was made up of two young adult volunteers, one female and one male, who were previously healthy.

From the germline V gene, CDR1 is SNHLY and CDR2 is FYNNEI. Spanning cysteine to phenylalanine, the CDR3 consists of 13 amino acids. The DNA shown is the 39-base CDR3, in frame from base 1. The trim is 4 bases for V and 5 bases for J, with a gap of 11 bases between the germline ends. Sequencing instrument: Illumina NovaSeq 6000. TCRalpha and TCRbeta cDNA libraries were built by 5'RACE with constant-segment primers, adding sample barcodes and unique molecular identifiers. RNA was extracted from every sample with Trizol reagent. Library amplification was performed in two PCR steps, and a second sample barcode and Illumina TruSeq adapters were introduced in the second step. Libraries were sequenced on an Illumina NovaSeq with 2 x 150 bp paired-end reads. In the authors' own workflow: The reads were demultiplexed and collapsed into UMI-guided consensus sequences using migec v1.2.7. Using mixcr v2.1.11, UMI consensuses were aligned to TRA and TRB V and J templates and then assembled into clonotypes. Expanded or contracted clonotypes were those called significant by both edgeR and NoisET, with noise models trained on biological replicates. For edgeR calls, the thresholds were a false discovery rate-adjusted p below 0.01 and a log2 fold-change of 1. PCA with hierarchical clustering of max-normalized trajectories of the 1000 most abundant clonotypes was used as exploratory dynamics analysis. Separately sequenced CD4+ and CD8+ repertoires were used to assign the CD4 or CD8 phenotype of responding clones. Starting from the raw public reads, TCRdb applied fastp trimming at Q25, assembled clones with MiXCR and retained in-frame beta chains. Each CDR3 protein appears once, grouped with its most common genes and DNA. TCRdb's processing, not the authors' own work, is the source of the V and J calls. The sample table records some 320,000 distinct CDR3 sequences; roughly an eighth of these occur just once. The ten biggest clones cover 21% of the sample.

Ficoll-Paque density gradient centrifugation was used to isolate PBMCs. The study at large found these results: Balanced CD4/CD8 phenotypes were observed for clones contracting from day 15 to 85, whereas a bias towards CD4+ was observed for a second wave of clones expanding from day 15 to 37. SARS-CoV-2 specificity of the second-wave clones peaking on day 37 was not confirmed. Some responding clones were detected in pre-infection memory, suggesting pre-existing cross-reactive memory T cells joined the SARS-CoV-2 response. The study included only a couple of mild cases, and larger cohorts that include severe cases with pre-infection samples were judged to be necessary. Contracting CD4+ clones were located mainly in the CM and EM memory subsets, whereas CD8+ clones were found to be enriched in EMRA.

The V and J genes are TRBV2 and TRBJ1-1, and TRBD1 may be the D gene, going by 5 matching bases. This TCR derives from a man younger than 35 who had mild COVID-19 (a few samples of this study predate the infection). The sample titles of this study are shuffled in the database, so cell type and time point are left out; the donor was told from shared clones. Sequenced input: PBMCs or a T cell subset sorted from them (not recorded which). In nucleotide form, the sequence is TGTGCCAGCAGTGGCGGTGAGGGGACTGAAGCTTTCTTT. Its protein is CASSGGEGTEAFF.